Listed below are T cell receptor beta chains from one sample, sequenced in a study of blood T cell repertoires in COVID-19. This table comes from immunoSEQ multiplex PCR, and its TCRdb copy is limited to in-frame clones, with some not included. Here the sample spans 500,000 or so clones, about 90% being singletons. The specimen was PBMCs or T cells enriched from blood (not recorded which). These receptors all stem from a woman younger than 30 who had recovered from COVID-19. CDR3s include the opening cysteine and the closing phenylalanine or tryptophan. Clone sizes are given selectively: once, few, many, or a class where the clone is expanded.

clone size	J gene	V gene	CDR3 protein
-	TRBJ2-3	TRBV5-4	CASSPGLAGGITDTQYF
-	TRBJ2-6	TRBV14	CASSPAPQAAFFAGANVLTF
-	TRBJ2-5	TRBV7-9	CASSLGGDVETQYF
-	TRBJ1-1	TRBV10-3	CAISVGGGTPHEAFF
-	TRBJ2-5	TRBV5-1	CASSLGNGGASLKTQYF
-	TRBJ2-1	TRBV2	CASGGAVYNEQFF
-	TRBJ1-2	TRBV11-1	CASSRNRDINGYTF
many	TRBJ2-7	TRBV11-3	CASSLDQVWGGHEQYF
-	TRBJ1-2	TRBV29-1	CSVGQTSNYGYTF
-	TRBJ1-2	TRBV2	CASSVWLNYGYTF
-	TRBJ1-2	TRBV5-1	CASSLAGGGDNYGYTF
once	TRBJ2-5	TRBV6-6	CASSPRQVWETQYF
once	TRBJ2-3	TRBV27	CASSSLTSGGARDTQYF
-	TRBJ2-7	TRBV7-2	CASSLSGGSYEQYF
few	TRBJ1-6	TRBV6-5	CASREQGGSPLHF
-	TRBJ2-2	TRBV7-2	CASSLAGALTNTGELFF
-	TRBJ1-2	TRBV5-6	CASSLAGATFYGYTF
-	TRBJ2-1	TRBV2	CASSEARGGHEQFF
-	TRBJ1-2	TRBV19	CASSVTGVDYGYTF
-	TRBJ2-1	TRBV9	CASSVAGGPIYNEQFF
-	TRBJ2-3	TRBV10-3	CAISEPTGTGVGGDTQYF
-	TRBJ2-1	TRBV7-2	CASSLLAGGTYNEQFF
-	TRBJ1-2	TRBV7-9	CASSAYGTGDGYGYTF
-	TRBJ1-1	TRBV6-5	CASSTRSANTEAFF
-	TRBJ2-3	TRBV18	CASSPLIAGDLRTQYF
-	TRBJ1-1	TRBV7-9	CASSLAASGWAEAFF
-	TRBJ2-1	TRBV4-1	CASSRLAGSNEQFF
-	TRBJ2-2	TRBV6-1	CASSEILARTGELFF
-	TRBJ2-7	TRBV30	CAWSPGTFPYEQYF
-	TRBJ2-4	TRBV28	CASSTVRGQENIQYF